Shown below are 9 T cell receptor beta chains from a single sample sequenced in a study of chemoradiotherapy in HPV16-positive cancers. Repertoires were generated with immunoSEQ multiplex PCR, while TCRdb's copy carries only in-frame clones and drops some. The sample has about 15,000 clones, more than 60% seen once. The sample here was taken from a patient who underwent chemoradiotherapy. The receptors here all came from a human donor with HPV-associated anogenital cancer.

This clone was counted a single time. The chain is built from TRBV6-1 and TRBJ1-1; maybe TRBD1 (6 bases). The CDR3 has 15 residues. The germline CDR1 and CDR2 sequences are MNHNS and SASEGT. Deletions cut 2 bases from V and 0 bases from J, with 10 bases between. CDR3 in DNA: TGTGCCAGCAGTGAATTGACAGGAGTGAACACTGAAGCTTTCTTT. This translates into CASSELTGVNTEAFF.

This chain connects TRBV30 to TRBJ2-7; 8 bases agree with TRBD2. This CDR3 has 12 amino acids. Germline CDR1 and CDR2: GTSNPN and SVGIG (reference sequence). The V and J ends lost 5 bases and 4 bases, in that order; junction bases with no gene match: 4. The CDR3 region has the DNA TGTGCCTGGTCAGCGGGGGCTTACGAGCAGTACTTC. Translating it yields CAWSAGAYEQYF.

The chain uses TRBV2 and TRBJ2-3, with D perhaps TRBD1 (5 bases). V was trimmed by 9 bases and J by 1 base, leaving 14 bases between them. This CDR3 contains 14 residues. Germline CDR1 is SNHLY and CDR2 is FYNNEI. The CDR3 nucleotides read TGTGCCAGAGGGGCAGTCTCTCGCACAGATACGCAGTATTTT. It is translated as CARGAVSRTDTQYF. The full variable domain, in which reference TRBV2 and TRBJ2-3 provide the parts outside the CDR3, is EPEVTQTPSHQVTQMGQEVILRCVPISNHLYFYWYRQILGQKVEFLVSFYNNEISEKSEIFDDQFSVERPDGSNFTLKIRSTKLEDSAMYFCARGAVSRTDTQYFGPGTRLTVL.

V and J are TRBV5-1 and TRBJ2-1, with 7 bases that match TRBD2. Trimming removed 0 bases from V and 8 bases from J; junction bases left unmatched: 8. Germline assignment: CDR1 SGHRS and CDR2 YFSETQ. The CDR3 loop spans 15 amino acids. CDR3 bases: TGCGCCAGCAGCTTGGCCGGGCGGGGGACCGATGAGCAGTTCTTC. Protein product: CASSLAGRGTDEQFF.

This chain joins TRBV18 and TRBJ2-7; 7 positions match TRBD1. CDR1 KGHSH and CDR2 LQKENI come from the germline V gene. The CDR3 length is 14 residues. V dropped 5 bases and J dropped 4; count of bases not matched to a gene: 8. CDR3 sequence: CASSAGTEFYEQYF. DNA for the CDR3: TGTGCCAGCTCAGCCGGGACAGAATTTTACGAGCAGTACTTC.

This sequence joins TRBV6-6 and TRBJ1-1; D not certain. This CDR3 has 13 residues. Germline values: CDR1 MNHNY, CDR2 SVGAGI (reference sequence). Trimming took off 2 bases at V and 7 bases at J, with 11 bases between the two ends. The CDR3 nucleotides are TGTGCCAGCAGTTACGGTCGAGGACGTGAAGCTTTCTTT. Its protein is CASSYGRGREAFF.

The rearrangement uses TRBV5-4 and TRBJ2-3; D perhaps matches TRBD1 (5 bases). The CDR3 consists of 16 residues. Germline V lookup: CDR1 SGHNT, CDR2 YYREEE (reference sequence). Trimming stripped 1 base from V and 1 base from J, with 13 bases between. In DNA form, the CDR3 reads TGTGCCAGCAGCTTGAACGATAGGGGCGGCACAGATACGCAGTATTTT. It translates to CASSLNDRGGTDTQYF. The full variable domain, rest sourced from reference TRBV5-4 and TRBJ2-3, is ETGVTQSPTHLIKTRGQQVTLRCSSQSGHNTVSWYQQALGQGPQFIFQYYREEENGRGNFPPRFSGLQFPNYSSELNVNALELDDSALYLCASSLNDRGGTDTQYFGPGTRLTVL.

The sample holds a few counts of this clone. The chain joins TRBV5-4 to TRBJ1-1; TRBD1 matches at 10 bases. The germline gives CDR1 SGHNT, CDR2 YYREEE (reference sequence). Unmatched junction bases numbered 3, after V lost 4 bases and J lost 3 bases. The CDR3 consists of 14 residues. Here the CDR3 DNA reads TGTGCCAGCAGCGACAGGGGGCGGGACACTGAAGCTTTCTTT. Amino acid sequence: CASSDRGRDTEAFF.

This clone was found a few times. V and J are TRBV18 and TRBJ2-7; TRBD2 agrees at 9 bases. Germline V gene sequence: CDR1 KGHSH, CDR2 LQKENI. Germline trimming cut 3 bases from V and 2 bases from J; bases unmatched to any gene: 2. The CDR3 is 14 residues long. This CDR3 reads CASSPASGTYEQYF. As DNA, the CDR3 is TGTGCCAGCTCACCGGCTAGCGGGACCTACGAGCAGTACTTC.